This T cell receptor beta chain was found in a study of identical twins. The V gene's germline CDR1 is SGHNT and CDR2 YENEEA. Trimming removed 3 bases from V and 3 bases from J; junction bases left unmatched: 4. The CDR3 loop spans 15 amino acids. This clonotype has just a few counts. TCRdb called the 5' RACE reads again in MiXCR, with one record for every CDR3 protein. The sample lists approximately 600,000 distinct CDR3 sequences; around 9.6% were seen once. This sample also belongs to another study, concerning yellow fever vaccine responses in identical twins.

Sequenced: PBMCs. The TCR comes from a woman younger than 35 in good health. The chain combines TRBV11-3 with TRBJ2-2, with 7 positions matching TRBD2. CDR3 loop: CASSLGLRDTGELFF. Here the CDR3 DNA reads TGTGCCAGCAGCTTGGGACTACGAGACACCGGGGAGCTGTTTTTT.